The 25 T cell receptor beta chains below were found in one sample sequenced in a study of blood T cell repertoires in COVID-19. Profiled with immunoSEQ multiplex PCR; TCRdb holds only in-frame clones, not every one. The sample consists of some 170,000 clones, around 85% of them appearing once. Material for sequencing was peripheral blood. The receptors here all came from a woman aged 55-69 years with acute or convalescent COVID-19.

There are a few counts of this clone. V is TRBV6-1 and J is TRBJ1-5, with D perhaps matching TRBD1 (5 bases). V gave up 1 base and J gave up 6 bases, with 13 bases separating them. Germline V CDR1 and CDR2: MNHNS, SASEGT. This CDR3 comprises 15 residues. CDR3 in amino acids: CASSEGGAGSQPQHF. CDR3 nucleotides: TGTGCCAGCAGTGAAGGGGGCGCGGGAAGTCAGCCCCAGCATTTT.

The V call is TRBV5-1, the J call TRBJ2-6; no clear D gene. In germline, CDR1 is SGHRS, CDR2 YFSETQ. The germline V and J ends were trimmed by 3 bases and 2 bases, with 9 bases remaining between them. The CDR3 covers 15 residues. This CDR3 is CASSYRTAGANVLTF. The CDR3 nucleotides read TGCGCCAGCAGCTACCGAACTGCTGGGGCCAACGTCCTGACTTTC.

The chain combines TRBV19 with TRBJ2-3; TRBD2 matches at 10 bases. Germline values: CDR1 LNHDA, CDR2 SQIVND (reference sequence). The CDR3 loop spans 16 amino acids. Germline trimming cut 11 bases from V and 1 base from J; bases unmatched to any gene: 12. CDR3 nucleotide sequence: TGTGCCTCGAGGCTTACCGGGACTAGCGGCACAGATACGCAGTATTTT. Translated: CASRLTGTSGTDTQYF. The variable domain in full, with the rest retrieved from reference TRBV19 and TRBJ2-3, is DGGITQSPKYLFRKEGQNVTLSCEQNLNHDAMYWYRQDPGQGLRLIYYSQIVNDFQKGDIAEGYSVSREKKESFPLTVTSAQKNPTAFYLCASRLTGTSGTDTQYFGPGTRLTVL.

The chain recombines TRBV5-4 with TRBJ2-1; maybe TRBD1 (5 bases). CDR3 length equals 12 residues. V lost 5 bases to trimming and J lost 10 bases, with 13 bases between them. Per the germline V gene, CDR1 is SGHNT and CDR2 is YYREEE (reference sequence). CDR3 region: CASSLDSVEQFF. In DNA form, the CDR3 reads TGTGCCAGCAGTCTTGACAGCGTGGAGCAGTTCTTC.

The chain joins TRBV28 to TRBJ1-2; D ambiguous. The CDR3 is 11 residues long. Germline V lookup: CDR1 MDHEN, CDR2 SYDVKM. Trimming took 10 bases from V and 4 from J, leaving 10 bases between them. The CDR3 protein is CATLDGYGYTF. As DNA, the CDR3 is TGTGCCACCCTAGATGGCTATGGCTACACCTTC.

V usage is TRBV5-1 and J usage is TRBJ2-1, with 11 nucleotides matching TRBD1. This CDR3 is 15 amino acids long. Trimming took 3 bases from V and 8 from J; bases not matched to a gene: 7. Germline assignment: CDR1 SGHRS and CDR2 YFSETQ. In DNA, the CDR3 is TGCGCCAGCAGCTCCTCCGGGACAGGGGGGGATGAGCAGTTCTTC. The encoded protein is CASSSSGTGGDEQFF.

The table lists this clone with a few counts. CDR3 nucleotide sequence: TGTGCCAGCACCGGGGGGGAGGAGACCCAGTACTTC. It encodes CASTGGEETQYF. The chain is built from TRBV12-3 or TRBV12-4 and TRBJ2-5; 8 bases match TRBD2. The CDR3 covers 12 residues. Trimming at V came to 7 bases and at J to 5 bases, leaving 3 bases not matched to a gene.

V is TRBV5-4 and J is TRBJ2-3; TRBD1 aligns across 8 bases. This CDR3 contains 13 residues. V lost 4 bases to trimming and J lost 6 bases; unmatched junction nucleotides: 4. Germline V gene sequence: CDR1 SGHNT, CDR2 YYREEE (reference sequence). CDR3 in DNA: TGTGCCAGCAGCGTGACAGGGGCGGATACGCAGTATTTT. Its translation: CASSVTGADTQYF.

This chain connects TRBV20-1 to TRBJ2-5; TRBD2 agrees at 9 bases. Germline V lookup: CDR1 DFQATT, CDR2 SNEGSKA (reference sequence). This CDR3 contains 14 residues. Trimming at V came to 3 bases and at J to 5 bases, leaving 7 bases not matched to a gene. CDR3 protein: CSASGLAGRETQYF. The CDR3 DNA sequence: TGCAGTGCTAGTGGGCTAGCGGGGAGGGAGACCCAGTACTTC.

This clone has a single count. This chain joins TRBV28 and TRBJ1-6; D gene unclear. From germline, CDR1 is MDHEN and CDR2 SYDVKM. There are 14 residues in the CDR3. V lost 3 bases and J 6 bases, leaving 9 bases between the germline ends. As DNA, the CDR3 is TGTGCCAGCAGTTTTGGGCCCATTAATTCACCCCTCCACTTT. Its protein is CASSFGPINSPLHF.

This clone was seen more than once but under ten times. CDR3 in amino acids: CASSFIDEQFF. The CDR3, as DNA: TGTGCCAGCAGCTTTATCGATGAGCAGTTCTTC. This chain uses TRBV11-1 with TRBJ2-1; D is unclear. V was shortened by 3 bases and J by 8 bases, with 5 bases between the two germline ends. The CDR3 consists of 11 residues. Germline CDR1 SGHAT, CDR2 FQDESV (reference sequence).

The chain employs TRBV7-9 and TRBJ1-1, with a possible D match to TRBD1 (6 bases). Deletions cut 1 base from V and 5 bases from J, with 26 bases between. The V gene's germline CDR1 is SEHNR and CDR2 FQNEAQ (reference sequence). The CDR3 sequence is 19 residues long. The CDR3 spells CASSLGAPGQGMRSTEAFF. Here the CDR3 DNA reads TGTGCCAGCAGCTTAGGAGCCCCCGGCCAGGGGATGAGGAGTACTGAAGCTTTCTTT.

This CDR3 reads CASSRDSWNYGYTF. The CDR3 DNA is TGTGCCAGCAGTCGGGACAGTTGGAACTATGGCTACACCTTC. The chain is built from TRBV6-5 and TRBJ1-2; 7 nucleotides line up with TRBD1. This CDR3 is built from 14 residues. Germline loops: CDR1 MNHEY, CDR2 SVGAGI. J lost 2 bases, V lost 5 bases, and 5 bases had no gene match.

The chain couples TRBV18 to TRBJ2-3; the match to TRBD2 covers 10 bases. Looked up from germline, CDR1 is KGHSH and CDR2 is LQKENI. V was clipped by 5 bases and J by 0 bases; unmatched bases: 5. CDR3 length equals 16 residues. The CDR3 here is CASSSRLAGSTDTQYF. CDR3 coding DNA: TGTGCCAGCTCATCACGACTAGCGGGTAGCACAGATACGCAGTATTTT. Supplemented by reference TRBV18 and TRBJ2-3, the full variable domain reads NAGVMQNPRHLVRRRGQEARLRCSPMKGHSHVYWYRQLPEEGLKFMVYLQKENIIDESGMPKERFSAEFPKEGPSILRIQQVVRGDSAAYFCASSSRLAGSTDTQYFGPGTRLTVL.

CDR3 amino acids: CASSLGQSFMNTEAFF. For the CDR3, the DNA is TGCGCCAGCAGCTTGGGACAGAGCTTCATGAACACTGAAGCTTTCTTT. The chain is built from TRBV5-1 and TRBJ1-1; perhaps TRBD1 as D (5 bases). V was trimmed by 0 bases and J by 0 bases, leaving 12 bases between them. The germline V gene has CDR1 SGHRS and CDR2 YFSETQ. The CDR3 contains 16 residues.

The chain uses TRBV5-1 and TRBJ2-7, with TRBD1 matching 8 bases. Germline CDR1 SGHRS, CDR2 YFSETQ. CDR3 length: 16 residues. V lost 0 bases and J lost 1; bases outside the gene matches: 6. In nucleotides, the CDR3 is TGCGCCAGCAGCTTGGAGCCAGGGGGCTATTCCTACGAGCAGTACTTC. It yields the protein CASSLEPGGYSYEQYF. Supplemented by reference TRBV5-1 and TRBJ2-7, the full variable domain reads KAGVTQTPRYLIKTRGQQVTLSCSPISGHRSVSWYQQTPGQGLQFLFEYFSETQRNKGNFPGRFSGRQFSNSRSEMNVSTLELGDSALYLCASSLEPGGYSYEQYFGPGTRLTVT.

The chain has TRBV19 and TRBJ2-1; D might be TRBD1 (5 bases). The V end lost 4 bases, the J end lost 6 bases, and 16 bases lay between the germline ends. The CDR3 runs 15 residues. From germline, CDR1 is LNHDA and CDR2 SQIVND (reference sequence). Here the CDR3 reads CASSTDQGTFNEQFF. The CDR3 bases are TGTGCCAGTAGTACGGACCAGGGTACGTTCAATGAGCAGTTCTTC. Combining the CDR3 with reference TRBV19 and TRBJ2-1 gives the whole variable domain DGGITQSPKYLFRKEGQNVTLSCEQNLNHDAMYWYRQDPGQGLRLIYYSQIVNDFQKGDIAEGYSVSREKKESFPLTVTSAQKNPTAFYLCASSTDQGTFNEQFFGPGTRLTVL.

CDR3 nucleotides: TGTGCCAGCGCGGGGGGAGTCTCTGGAAACACCATATATTTT. This sequence encodes CASAGGVSGNTIYF. The rearrangement uses TRBV28 and TRBJ1-3, with a weak D call TRBD1 (5 bases). Germline-derived CDR1 and CDR2 are MDHEN and SYDVKM. The CDR3 extends over 14 amino acids. V was shortened by 8 bases and J by 0 bases, with 11 bases between the two germline ends.

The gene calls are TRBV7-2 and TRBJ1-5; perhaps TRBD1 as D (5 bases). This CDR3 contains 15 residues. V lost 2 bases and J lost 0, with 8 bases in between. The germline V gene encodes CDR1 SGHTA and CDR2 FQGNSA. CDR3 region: CASSLWQGSNQPQHF. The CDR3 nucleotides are TGTGCCAGCAGCTTATGGCAGGGTAGCAATCAGCCCCAGCATTTT.

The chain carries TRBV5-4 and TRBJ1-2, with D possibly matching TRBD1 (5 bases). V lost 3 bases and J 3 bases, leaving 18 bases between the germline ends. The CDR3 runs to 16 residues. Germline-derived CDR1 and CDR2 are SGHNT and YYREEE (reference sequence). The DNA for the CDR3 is TGTGCCAGCAGCTCCATCCGGATAGACAGCGACTATGGCTACACCTTC. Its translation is CASSSIRIDSDYGYTF.

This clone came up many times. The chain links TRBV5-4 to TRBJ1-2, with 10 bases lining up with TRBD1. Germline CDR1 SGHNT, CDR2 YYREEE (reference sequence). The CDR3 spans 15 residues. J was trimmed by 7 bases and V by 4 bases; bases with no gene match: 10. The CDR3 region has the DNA TGTGCCAGCAGCCCGCGACAGGGGGCGGAGGGTGGCTACACCTTC. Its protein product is CASSPRQGAEGGYTF.

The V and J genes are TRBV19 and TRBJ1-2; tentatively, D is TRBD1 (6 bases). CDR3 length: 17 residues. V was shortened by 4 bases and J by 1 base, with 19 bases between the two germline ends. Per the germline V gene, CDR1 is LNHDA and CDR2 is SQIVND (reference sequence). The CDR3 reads CASSTLIRTENNYGYTF. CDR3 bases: TGTGCCAGTAGTACCTTGATTCGGACAGAAAATAACTATGGCTACACCTTC.

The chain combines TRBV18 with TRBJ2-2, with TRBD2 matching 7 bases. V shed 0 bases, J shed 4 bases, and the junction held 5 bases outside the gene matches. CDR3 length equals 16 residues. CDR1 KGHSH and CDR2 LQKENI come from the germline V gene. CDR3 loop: CASSPPDTGGTGELFF. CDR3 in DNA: TGTGCCAGCTCACCACCGGATACGGGAGGCACCGGGGAGCTGTTTTTT.

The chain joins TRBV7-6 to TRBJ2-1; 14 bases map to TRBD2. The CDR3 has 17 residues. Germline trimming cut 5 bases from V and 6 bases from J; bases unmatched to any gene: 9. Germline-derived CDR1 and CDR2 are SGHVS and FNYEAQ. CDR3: CASSPGLAGGQTNEQFF. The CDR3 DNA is TGTGCCAGCAGCCCAGGACTAGCGGGAGGTCAAACCAATGAGCAGTTCTTC.

In nucleotides, the CDR3 is TGCGCCAGCAGTGAGCGGGGAGACTACACAGATACGCAGTATTTT. This encodes CASSERGDYTDTQYF. This chain links TRBV10-2 with TRBJ2-3, with a weak D call TRBD2 (5 bases). Trimming stripped 2 bases from V and 2 bases from J, with 11 bases between. Germline V CDR1 and CDR2: WSHSY, SAAADI. The CDR3 spans 15 residues.